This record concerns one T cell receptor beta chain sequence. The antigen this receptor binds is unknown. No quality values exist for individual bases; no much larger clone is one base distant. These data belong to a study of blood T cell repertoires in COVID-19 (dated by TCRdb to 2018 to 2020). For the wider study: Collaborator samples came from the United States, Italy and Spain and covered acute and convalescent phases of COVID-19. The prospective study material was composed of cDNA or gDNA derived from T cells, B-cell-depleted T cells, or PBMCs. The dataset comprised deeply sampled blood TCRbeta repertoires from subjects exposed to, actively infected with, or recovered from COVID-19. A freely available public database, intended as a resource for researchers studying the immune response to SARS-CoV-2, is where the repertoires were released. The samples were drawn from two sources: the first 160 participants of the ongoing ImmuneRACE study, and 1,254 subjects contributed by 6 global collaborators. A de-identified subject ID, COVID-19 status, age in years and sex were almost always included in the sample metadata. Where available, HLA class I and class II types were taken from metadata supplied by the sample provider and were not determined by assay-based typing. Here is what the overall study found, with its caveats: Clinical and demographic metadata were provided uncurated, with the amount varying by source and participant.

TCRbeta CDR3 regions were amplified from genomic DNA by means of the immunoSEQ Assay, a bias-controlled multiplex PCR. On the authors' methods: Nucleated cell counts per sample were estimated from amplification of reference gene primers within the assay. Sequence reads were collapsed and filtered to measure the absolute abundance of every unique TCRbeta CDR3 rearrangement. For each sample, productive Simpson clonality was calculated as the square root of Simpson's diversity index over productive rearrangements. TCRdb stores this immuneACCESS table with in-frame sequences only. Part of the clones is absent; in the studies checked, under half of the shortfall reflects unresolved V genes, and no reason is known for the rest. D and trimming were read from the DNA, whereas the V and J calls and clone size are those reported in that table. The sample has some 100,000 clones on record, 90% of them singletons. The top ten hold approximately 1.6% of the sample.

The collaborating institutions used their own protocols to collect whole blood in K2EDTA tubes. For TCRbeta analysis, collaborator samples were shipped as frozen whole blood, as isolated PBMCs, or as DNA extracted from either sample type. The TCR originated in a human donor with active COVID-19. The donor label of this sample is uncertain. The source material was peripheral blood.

DNA sequence: TGTGCCAGCAGCCACGCAGGGGGGAGGGAGCAGTACTTC. Its amino acids are CASSHAGGREQYF. This receptor chain uses TRBV3-1 (or the pseudogene TRBV3-2) and TRBJ2-7, and perhaps TRBD1 as D gene, on 7 matching bases. V drops 3 bases and J drops 7 bases, leaving 13 bases in between. CDR1 and CDR2 were assigned from the germline V gene (reference sequence) as LGHDT and YNNKEL. The CDR3, from cysteine to phenylalanine, totals 13 residues. Only the CDR3 portion is preserved as DNA: 39 bases, with reading frame beginning at the first base.